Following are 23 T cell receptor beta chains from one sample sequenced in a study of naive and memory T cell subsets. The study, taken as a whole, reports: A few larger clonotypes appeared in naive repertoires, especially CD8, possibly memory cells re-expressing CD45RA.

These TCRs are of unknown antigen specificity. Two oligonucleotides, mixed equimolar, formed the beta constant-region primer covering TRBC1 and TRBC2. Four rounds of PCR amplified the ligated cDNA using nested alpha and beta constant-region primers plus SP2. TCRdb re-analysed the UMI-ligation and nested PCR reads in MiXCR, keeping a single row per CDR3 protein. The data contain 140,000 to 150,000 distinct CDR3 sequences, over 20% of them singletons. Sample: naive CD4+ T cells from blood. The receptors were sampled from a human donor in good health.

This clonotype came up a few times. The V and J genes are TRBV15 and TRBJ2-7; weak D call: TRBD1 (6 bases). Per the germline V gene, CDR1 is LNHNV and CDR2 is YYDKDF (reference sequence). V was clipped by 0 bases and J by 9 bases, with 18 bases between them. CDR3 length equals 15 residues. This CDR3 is CATSRDPRQASRQYF. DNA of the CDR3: TGTGCCACCAGCAGAGATCCTCGACAGGCCTCCAGGCAGTACTTC.

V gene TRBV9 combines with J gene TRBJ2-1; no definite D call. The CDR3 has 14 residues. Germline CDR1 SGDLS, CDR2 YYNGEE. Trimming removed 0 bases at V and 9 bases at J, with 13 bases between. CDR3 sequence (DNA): TGTGCCAGCAGCGTAGGGGTTGAGTCAGGTGAGCAGTTCTTC. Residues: CASSVGVESGEQFF. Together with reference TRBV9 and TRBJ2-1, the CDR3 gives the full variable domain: DSGVTQTPKHLITATGQRVTLRCSPRSGDLSVYWYQQSLDQGLQFLIQYYNGEERAKGNILERFSAQQFPDLHSELNLSSLELGDSALYFCASSVGVESGEQFFGPGTRLTVL.

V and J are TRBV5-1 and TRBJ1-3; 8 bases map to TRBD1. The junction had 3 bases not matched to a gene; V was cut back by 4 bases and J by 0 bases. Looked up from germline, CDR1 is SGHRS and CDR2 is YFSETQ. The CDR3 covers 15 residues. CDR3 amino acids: CASSLDRASGNTIYF. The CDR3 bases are TGCGCCAGCAGCCTGGACAGGGCCTCTGGAAACACCATATATTTT.

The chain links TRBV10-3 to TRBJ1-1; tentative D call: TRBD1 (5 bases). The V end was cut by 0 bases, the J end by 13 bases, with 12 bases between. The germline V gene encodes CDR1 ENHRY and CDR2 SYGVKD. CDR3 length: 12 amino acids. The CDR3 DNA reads TGTGCCATCAGTGAGTCCGGGACCTGGGATTTCTTT. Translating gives CAISESGTWDFF.

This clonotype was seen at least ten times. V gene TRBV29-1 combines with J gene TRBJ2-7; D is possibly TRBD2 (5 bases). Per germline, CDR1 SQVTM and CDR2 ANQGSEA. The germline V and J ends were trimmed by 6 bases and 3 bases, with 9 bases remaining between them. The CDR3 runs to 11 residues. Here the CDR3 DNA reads TGCAGCGTCGTCGGGATCTACGAGCAGTACTTC. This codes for CSVVGIYEQYF.

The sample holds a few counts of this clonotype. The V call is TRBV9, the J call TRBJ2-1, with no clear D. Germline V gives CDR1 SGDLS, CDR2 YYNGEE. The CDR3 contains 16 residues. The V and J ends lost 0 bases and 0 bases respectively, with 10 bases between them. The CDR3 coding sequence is TGTGCCAGCAGCGTAGAAACGTTGAGCTCCTACAATGAGCAGTTCTTC. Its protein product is CASSVETLSSYNEQFF.

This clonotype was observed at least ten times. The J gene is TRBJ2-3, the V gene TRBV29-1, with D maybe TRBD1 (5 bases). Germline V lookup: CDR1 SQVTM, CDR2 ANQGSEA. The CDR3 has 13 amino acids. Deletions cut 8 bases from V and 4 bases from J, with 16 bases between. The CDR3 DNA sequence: TGCAGCACCGATAGGGGCGGCGCAGATACGCAGTATTTT. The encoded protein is CSTDRGGADTQYF.

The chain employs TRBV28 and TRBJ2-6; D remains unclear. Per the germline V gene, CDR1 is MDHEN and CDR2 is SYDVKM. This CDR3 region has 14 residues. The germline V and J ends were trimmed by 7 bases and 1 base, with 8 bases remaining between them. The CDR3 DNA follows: TGTGCCAGCAACTATCAATCTGGGGCCAACGTCCTGACTTTC. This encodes CASNYQSGANVLTF.

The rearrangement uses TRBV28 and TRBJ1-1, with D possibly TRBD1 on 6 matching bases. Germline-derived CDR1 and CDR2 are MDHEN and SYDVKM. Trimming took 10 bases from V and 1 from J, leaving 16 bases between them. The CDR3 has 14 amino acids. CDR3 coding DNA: TGTGCCACGACCATTCCACAGGGGAACACTGAAGCTTTCTTT. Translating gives CATTIPQGNTEAFF.

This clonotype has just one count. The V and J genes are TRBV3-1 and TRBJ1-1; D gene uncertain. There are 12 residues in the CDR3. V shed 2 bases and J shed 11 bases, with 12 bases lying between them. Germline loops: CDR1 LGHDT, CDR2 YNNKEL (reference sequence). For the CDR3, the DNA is TGTGCCAGCAGCCAATATGAACAGTCGGCTTTCTTT. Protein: CASSQYEQSAFF.

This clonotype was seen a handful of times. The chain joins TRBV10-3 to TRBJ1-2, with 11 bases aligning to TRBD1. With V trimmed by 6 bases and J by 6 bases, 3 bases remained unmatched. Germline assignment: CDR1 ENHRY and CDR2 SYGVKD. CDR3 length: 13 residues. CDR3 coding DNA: TGTGCCATCAGGGAGGGACAGGGGGATGGCTACACCTTC. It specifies CAIREGQGDGYTF.

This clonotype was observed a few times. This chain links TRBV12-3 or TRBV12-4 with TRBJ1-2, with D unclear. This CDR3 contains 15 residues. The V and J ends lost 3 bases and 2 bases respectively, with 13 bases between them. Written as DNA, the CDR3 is TGTGCCAGCAGTTTGTTCTCCCTTCCAAACTATGGCTACACCTTC. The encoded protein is CASSLFSLPNYGYTF.

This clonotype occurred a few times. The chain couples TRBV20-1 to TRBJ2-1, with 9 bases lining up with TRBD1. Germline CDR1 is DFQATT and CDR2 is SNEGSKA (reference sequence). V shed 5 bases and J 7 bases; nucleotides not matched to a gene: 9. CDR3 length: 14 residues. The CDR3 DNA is TGCAGTGCTTCCTCTGGGACAGGGAGGAATGAGCAGTTCTTC. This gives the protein CSASSGTGRNEQFF.

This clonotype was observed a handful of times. The CDR3 DNA reads as TGTGCCATCAGTCCCGGGACTAGCGGGGGACCCTACGAGCAGTACTTC. Protein: CAISPGTSGGPYEQYF. The gene calls are TRBV10-3 and TRBJ2-7, with 14 bases that match TRBD2. The CDR3 extends over 16 amino acids. Trimming removed 5 bases from V and 2 bases from J; junction bases left unmatched: 5. Germline V lookup: CDR1 ENHRY, CDR2 SYGVKD.

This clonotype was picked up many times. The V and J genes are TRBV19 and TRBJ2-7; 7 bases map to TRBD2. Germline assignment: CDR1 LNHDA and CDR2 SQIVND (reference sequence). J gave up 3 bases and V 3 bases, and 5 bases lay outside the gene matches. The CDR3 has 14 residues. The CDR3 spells CASSMRTSLYEQYF. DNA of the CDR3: TGTGCCAGTAGTATGCGGACTAGTCTCTACGAGCAGTACTTC.

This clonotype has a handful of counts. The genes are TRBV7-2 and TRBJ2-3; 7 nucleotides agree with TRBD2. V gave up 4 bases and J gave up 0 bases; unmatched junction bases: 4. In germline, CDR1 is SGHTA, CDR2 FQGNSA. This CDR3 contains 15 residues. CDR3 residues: CASSSTSLSTDTQYF. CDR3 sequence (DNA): TGTGCCAGCAGCTCGACTAGCCTAAGCACAGATACGCAGTATTTT.

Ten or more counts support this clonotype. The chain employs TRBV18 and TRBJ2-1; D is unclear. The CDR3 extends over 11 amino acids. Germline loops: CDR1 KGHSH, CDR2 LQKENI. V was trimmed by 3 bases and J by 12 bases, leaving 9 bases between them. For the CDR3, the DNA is TGTGCCAGCTCACCTACGATATGGCAGTTCTTC. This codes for CASSPTIWQFF.

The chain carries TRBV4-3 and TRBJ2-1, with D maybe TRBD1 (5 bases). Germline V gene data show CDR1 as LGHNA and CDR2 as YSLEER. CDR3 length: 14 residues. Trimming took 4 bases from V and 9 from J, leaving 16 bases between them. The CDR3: CASSLHIQVGEQFF. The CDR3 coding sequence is TGCGCCAGCAGCCTTCATATACAGGTTGGTGAGCAGTTCTTC.

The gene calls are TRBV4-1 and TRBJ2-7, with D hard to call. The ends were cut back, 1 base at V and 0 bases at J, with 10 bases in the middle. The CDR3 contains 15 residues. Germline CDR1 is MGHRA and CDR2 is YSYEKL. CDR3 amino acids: CASSQAPISSYEQYF. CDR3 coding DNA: TGCGCCAGCAGCCAAGCCCCCATTAGCTCCTACGAGCAGTACTTC.

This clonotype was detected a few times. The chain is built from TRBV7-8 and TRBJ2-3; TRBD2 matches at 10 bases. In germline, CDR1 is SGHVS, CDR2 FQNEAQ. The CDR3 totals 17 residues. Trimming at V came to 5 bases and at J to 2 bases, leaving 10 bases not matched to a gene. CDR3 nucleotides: TGTGCCAGCAGCGAAGGGACTAGCGCAAGATACACAGATACGCAGTATTTT. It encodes CASSEGTSARYTDTQYF.

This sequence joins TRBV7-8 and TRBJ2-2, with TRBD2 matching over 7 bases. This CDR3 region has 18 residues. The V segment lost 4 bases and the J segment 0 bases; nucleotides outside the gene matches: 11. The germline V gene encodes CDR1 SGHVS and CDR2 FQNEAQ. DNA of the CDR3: TGTGCCAGCAGCTCGGGGAGGGAGCGCGTGACGAACACCGGGGAGCTGTTTTTT. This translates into CASSSGRERVTNTGELFF. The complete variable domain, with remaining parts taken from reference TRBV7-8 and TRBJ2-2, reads GAGVSQSPRYKVAKRGQDVALRCDPISGHVSLFWYQQALGQGPEFLTYFQNEAQLDKSGLPSDRFFAERPEGSVSTLKIQRTQQEDSAVYLCASSSGRERVTNTGELFFGEGSRLTVL.

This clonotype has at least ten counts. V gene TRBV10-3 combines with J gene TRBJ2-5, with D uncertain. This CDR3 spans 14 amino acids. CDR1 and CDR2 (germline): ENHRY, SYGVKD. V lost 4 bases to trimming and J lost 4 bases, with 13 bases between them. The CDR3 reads CAISGIEGRETQYF. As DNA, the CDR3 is TGTGCCATCAGTGGAATAGAAGGCAGAGAGACCCAGTACTTC.

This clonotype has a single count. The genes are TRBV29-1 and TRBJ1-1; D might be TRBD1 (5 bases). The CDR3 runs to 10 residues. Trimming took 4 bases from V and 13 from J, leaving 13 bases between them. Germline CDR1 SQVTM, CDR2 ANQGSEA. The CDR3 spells CSVVEGYGFF. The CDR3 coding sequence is TGCAGCGTTGTCGAGGGGTACGGTTTCTTT.